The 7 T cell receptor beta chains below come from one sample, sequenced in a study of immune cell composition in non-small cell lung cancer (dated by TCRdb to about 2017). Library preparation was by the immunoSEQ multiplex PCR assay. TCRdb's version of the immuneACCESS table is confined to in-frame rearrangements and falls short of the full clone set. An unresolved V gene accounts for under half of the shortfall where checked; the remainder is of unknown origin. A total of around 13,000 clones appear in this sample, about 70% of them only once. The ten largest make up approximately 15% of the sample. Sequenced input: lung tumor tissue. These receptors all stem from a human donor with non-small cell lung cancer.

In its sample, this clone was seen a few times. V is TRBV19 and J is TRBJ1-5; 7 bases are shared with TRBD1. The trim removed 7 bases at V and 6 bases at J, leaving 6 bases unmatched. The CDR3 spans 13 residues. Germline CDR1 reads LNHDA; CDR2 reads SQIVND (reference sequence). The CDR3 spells CASNDRVGQPQHF. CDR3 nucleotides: TGTGCCAGTAACGACAGGGTGGGTCAGCCCCAGCATTTT.

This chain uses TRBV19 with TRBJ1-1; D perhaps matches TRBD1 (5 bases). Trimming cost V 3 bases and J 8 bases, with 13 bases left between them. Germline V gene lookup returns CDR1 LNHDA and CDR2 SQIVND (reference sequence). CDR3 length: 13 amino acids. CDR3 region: CASSIRTRPEAFF. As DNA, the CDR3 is TGTGCCAGTAGTATCAGGACAAGACCAGAAGCTTTCTTT.

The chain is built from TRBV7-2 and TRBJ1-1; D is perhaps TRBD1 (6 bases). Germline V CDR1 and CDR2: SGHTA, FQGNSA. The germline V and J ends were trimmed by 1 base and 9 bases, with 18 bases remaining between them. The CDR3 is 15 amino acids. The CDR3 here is CASSLDRVGWYKAFF. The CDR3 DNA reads TGTGCCAGCAGCTTAGACAGGGTTGGGTGGTATAAAGCTTTCTTT.

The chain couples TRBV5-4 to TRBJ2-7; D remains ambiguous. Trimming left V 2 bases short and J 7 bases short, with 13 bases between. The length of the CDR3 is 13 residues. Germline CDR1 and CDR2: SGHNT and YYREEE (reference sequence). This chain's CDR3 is CASSLSDSGEQYF. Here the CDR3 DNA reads TGTGCCAGCAGCTTAAGTGATTCAGGAGAGCAGTACTTC.

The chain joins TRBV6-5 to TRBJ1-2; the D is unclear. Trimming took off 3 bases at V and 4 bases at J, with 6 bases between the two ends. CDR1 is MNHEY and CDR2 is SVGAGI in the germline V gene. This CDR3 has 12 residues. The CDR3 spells CASSYHSYGYTF. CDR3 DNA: TGTGCCAGCAGTTATCACAGCTATGGCTACACCTTC.

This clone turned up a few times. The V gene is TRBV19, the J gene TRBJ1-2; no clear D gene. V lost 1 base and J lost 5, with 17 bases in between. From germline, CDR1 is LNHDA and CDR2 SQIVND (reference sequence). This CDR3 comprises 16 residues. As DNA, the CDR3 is TGTGCCAGTAGTATAGCATATATGGCGAGGTCTTATGGCTACACCTTC. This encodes CASSIAYMARSYGYTF.

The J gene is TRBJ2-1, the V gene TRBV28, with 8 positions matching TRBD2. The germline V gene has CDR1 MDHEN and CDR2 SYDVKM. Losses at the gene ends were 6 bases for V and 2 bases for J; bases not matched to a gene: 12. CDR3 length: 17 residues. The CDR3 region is CASSRGGVAGTYNEQFF. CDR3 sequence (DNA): TGTGCCAGCAGCCGGGGGGGTGTAGCGGGGACCTACAATGAGCAGTTCTTC.